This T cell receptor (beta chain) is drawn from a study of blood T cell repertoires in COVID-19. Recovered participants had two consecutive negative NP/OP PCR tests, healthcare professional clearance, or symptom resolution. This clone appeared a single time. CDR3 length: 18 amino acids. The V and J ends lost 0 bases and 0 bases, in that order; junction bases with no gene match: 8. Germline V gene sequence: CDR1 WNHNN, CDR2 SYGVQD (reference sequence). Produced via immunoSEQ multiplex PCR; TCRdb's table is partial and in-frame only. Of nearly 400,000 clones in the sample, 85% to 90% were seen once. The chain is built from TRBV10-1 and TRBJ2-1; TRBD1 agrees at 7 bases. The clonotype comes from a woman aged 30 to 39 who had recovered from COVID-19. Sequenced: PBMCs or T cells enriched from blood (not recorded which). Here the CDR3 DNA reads TGCGCCAGCAGTGAGTCAGGATTGGCAGGGGGCTCCTACAATGAGCAGTTCTTC. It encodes CASSESGLAGGSYNEQFF.